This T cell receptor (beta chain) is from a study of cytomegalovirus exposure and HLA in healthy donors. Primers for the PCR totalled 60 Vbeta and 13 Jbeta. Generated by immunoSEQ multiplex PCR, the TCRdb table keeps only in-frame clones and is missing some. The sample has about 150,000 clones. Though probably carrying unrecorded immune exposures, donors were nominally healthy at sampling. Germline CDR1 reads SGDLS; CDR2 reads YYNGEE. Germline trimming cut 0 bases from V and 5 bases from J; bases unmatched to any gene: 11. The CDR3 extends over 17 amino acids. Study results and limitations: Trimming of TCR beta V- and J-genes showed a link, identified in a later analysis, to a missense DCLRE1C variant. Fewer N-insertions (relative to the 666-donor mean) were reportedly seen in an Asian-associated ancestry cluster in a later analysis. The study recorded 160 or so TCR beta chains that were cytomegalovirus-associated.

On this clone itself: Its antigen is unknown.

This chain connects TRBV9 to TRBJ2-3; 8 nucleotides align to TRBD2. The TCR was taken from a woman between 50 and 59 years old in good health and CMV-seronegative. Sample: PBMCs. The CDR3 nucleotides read TGTGCCAGCAGCGTAGCTGGTAGCGGGGTCTCTAAAGATACGCAGTATTTT. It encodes CASSVAGSGVSKDTQYF.